This entry features one T cell receptor beta chain sequence. Its antigen is not yet known. The sample holds no much larger clone one base away, and base qualities are not on file. TCR cDNA was synthesized by 5'RACE template switching, which introduced a universal primer site and unique molecular identifiers. cDNA synthesis was primed from both the TCR alpha and TCR beta constant segments. Library amplification involved two PCR steps, and the second step added sample barcodes and sequencing adapters. Sequencing of the libraries was done on either Illumina HiSeq 2500 (2x100 bp) or NovaSeq (2x150 bp). As for the authors' bioinformatics: MIGEC was used to demultiplex reads and collapse the reads into UMI consensus sequences, and MiXCR was used for V(D)J alignment. Using edgeR on replicate PBMC samples, clonotypes were called vaccine-responding if FDR was below 0.01 and the log2 fold change was above 5 up to day 15. Bulk clonotypes were assigned CD4 or CD8 identity according to which sequenced CD4 or CD8 repertoire held them at higher abundance. The public reads were quality trimmed at Q25 with fastp and then assembled into clones with MiXCR by TCRdb, keeping productive beta chains. Identical CDR3 protein sequences are pooled into one entry, listed with their most common genes and DNA. The V and J calls reflect TCRdb's pipeline rather than the authors' work. This sample has about 350,000 distinct CDR3 sequences in its table, and 9.5% to 13% of those were observed once. Jointly, the top ten make up roughly 18% of the sample.

These data are taken from a study of T cells after yellow fever vaccination (dated by TCRdb to about 2019). Regarding the research as a whole: The SMART-Seq v4 Ultra Low Input RNA kit was used to prepare libraries from fractions with low cell numbers. Bulk TCR alpha and beta repertoires were sequenced longitudinally to track T-cell clones before and after primary and booster YFV17D yellow fever vaccination. Two healthy male donors, one aged 18 to 30 and one aged 30 to 40 years, made up the cohort. Blood samples were taken at several timepoints before and after primary and secondary immunization, and bulk PBMC replicates and cell subsets were isolated. The paper as a whole reports these results and caveats: Most clones expanded after primary vaccination (around 96% of CD4 and 88% of CD8) were re-detected after the booster, suggesting that broad memory maintenance occurred. Compared with the primary T-cell response, the secondary T-cell response was faster but weaker, reaching its peak on day 5 rather than on day 15. Computational filtering was required because FACS-sorted repertoires could contain abundant contaminating clonotypes from the bulk population. The study included only a couple of donors, which limits how far the findings can be generalized. A small share of clonotypes occurred in both CD4 and CD8 compartments, likely arising from convergent recombination.

The junction carries 27 bases between V and J, which are trimmed by 4 bases and 2 bases respectively. In the germline V gene, CDR1 corresponds to LGHNA and CDR2 to YSLEER. The CDR3 numbers 19 residues from cysteine through phenylalanine. Solely the CDR3 DNA is kept, with 57 bases framed from the first base. The sample's treatment or condition label, decoded: live attenuated yellow fever vaccine strain. Two biological replicates of bulk PBMCs were collected at each blood-draw timepoint. PBMCs were isolated from peripheral blood using a standard Ficoll-Paque protocol. TriZol was used to extract RNA from bulk PBMCs, CD4 and CD8 fractions, and dextramer-positive and dextramer-negative fractions.

This TCR came from a man in his late teens or twenties who received the YFV17D yellow fever vaccine. The chain is encoded by TRBV4-3 joined to TRBJ2-7, with TRBD1 perhaps the D gene, on 5 matching bases. The sample was PBMCs, taken on the day of the first yellow fever vaccination. Here the CDR3 is given as CASSLWRGTPGYRAYEQYF. In nucleotide form, the sequence is TGCGCCAGCAGCCTCTGGAGAGGTACGCCAGGGTACCGTGCCTACGAGCAGTACTTC.